This T cell receptor (beta chain) comes out of a study of cytomegalovirus exposure and HLA in healthy donors. In regard to this clone: Antigen specificity is unknown.

Sequencing used immunoSEQ multiplex PCR; TCRdb keeps in-frame clones, though not all of them. This table has a few hundred thousand clones, about 86% appearing once. Study observations and caveats: Overall, roughly 160 TCR beta chains were annotated as cytomegalovirus-associated.

This CDR3 contains 15 residues. Germline CDR1 and CDR2: LNHDA and SQIVND (reference sequence). The V and J ends lost 7 bases and 0 bases respectively, with 16 bases between them. The sequence derives from a young woman in good health and CMV-seronegative. Sequenced material: PBMCs. The rearrangement uses TRBV19 and TRBJ2-7, with TRBD2 as a possible D gene (6 bases). The CDR3 DNA reads as TGTGCCAGTACCCTGGAGGCGGGGAGCTCCTACGAGCAGTACTTC. It specifies CASTLEAGSSYEQYF.